This T cell receptor beta chain stems from a study of cytomegalovirus exposure and HLA in healthy donors. Study-level points and caveats: It was likely that a cluster of highly shared sequence variants was a sequencing artifact.

This clone was counted only a few times. Its antigen is as yet unknown. Primers included in the PCR were 60 Vbeta and 13 Jbeta primers. Generated by immunoSEQ multiplex PCR, the TCRdb table keeps only in-frame clones and is missing some. The sample lists 95,000 to 150,000 clones, about four fifths occurring once. The CDR3 extends over 17 amino acids. Trimming took 6 bases from V and 4 from J; bases not matched to a gene: 12. Germline V gene sequence: CDR1 SNHLY, CDR2 FYNNEI. The chain couples TRBV2 to TRBJ2-1, with 10 positions matching TRBD2. The receptor's source is a woman aged 45 to 65 in good health and CMV-seropositive. The material sequenced was PBMCs. The CDR3 bases are TGTGCCAGCAGGGACGGGACTAGCGTCATCCGATACAATGAGCAGTTCTTC. This translates into CASRDGTSVIRYNEQFF.